The 21 T cell receptor beta chains in this list originate from one sample, sequenced in a study of shared clonotypes between healthy human individuals (dated by TCRdb to 2018 to 2020). Preparation of the library involved the immunoSEQ multiplex PCR assay. TCRdb limited this immuneACCESS table to in-frame rearrangements with V and J called. A share of clones is missing; checked studies link under half to unresolved V genes, and the rest is unexplained. This sample comprises approximately 120,000 clones, about 71% of them detected only once. The ten most abundant clones make up 24% of the sample. Sequencing was performed on memory CD8+ T cells sorted from blood. Reading the label with the study, this specimen's cell subset or site is: CD45RO+ cells pooled with CCR7-negative TemRA cells. These receptors came from a woman under 40 in good health.

This clone has a handful of counts. V usage is TRBV15 and J usage is TRBJ1-1; perhaps TRBD1 as D (5 bases). V was cut by 5 bases and J by 3 bases, with 10 bases left in between. The CDR3 has 13 amino acids. The germline gives CDR1 LNHNV, CDR2 YYDKDF (reference sequence). CDR3 sequence: CATSWSGDTEAFF. The CDR3 region has the DNA TGTGCCACCAGCTGGTCGGGGGACACTGAAGCTTTCTTT.

This chain links TRBV4-1 with TRBJ2-6, with unresolved D. V dropped 1 base and J dropped 0 bases, with 7 bases sitting between them. CDR3 length: 16 amino acids. Germline CDR1 reads MGHRA; CDR2 reads YSYEKL. DNA for the CDR3: TGCGCCAGCAGCCAAGTGTGGGACTCTGGGGCCAACGTCCTGACTTTC. Protein: CASSQVWDSGANVLTF.

The chain carries TRBV7-9 and TRBJ1-4; tentatively, D is TRBD1 (5 bases). Germline V gene data show CDR1 as SEHNR and CDR2 as FQNEAQ (reference sequence). V lost 4 bases and J lost 8, with 20 bases in between. The CDR3 is 16 residues long. The CDR3 region is CASSSRDGGLKEKLFF. The CDR3 bases are TGTGCCAGCAGCTCAAGAGACGGGGGTTTGAAAGAAAAACTGTTTTTT.

This sequence joins TRBV9 and TRBJ1-1, with unresolved D. The CDR3 extends over 15 amino acids. Trimming removed 0 bases from V and 4 bases from J, with 13 bases in between. Germline V gene data show CDR1 as SGDLS and CDR2 as YYNGEE. CDR3 in DNA: TGTGCCAGCAGCGTAGACCCGGGGTCGAGCACTGAAGCTTTCTTT. Translated: CASSVDPGSSTEAFF.

A word on this clone: A much larger clone lies a single base off, so this may be a read error. The chain couples TRBV25-1 to TRBJ2-7; the match to TRBD1 covers 7 bases. This CDR3 is 12 amino acids long. Germline V gene sequence: CDR1 MGHDK, CDR2 SYGVNS. The CDR3 DNA sequence: TGTACCAGCAGTGGCCAGGGGGTTGGGCAGTACTTC. It encodes CTSSGQGVGQYF.

This clone was observed a handful of times. This chain connects TRBV7-9 to TRBJ1-5, with 7 bases aligning to TRBD1. Germline V gives CDR1 SEHNR, CDR2 FQNEAQ (reference sequence). This CDR3 is built from 13 residues. The junction had 5 bases not matched to a gene; V was cut back by 5 bases and J by 7 bases. Written as DNA, the CDR3 is TGTGCCAGCAGCGTGACAGGGACCCAGCCCCAGCATTTT. It translates to CASSVTGTQPQHF.

The chain has TRBV15 and TRBJ2-1; TRBD2 is a possible D gene (6 bases). V lost 1 base, J lost 3 bases, and 10 bases lay in between. The germline gives CDR1 LNHNV, CDR2 YYDKDF (reference sequence). There are 15 residues in the CDR3. CDR3 in amino acids: CATSRAVADYNEQFF. In DNA form, the CDR3 reads TGTGCCACCAGCAGAGCCGTAGCGGACTACAATGAGCAGTTCTTC.

CDR3 loop: CASSYFSAGEYNEQFF. Here the CDR3 DNA reads TGTGCCAGCAGTTACTTTTCAGCGGGAGAGTACAATGAGCAGTTCTTC. The chain is built from TRBV6-5 and TRBJ2-1; 8 bases fit TRBD2. The J segment lost 4 bases and the V segment lost 1 base, leaving 6 bases of the junction unmatched. Per the germline V gene, CDR1 is MNHEY and CDR2 is SVGAGI. This CDR3 region has 16 residues.

This chain uses TRBV7-8 with TRBJ2-7; 7 bases align to TRBD1. Germline trimming cut 5 bases from V and 3 bases from J; bases unmatched to any gene: 7. The CDR3 totals 14 residues. The V gene's germline CDR1 is SGHVS and CDR2 FQNEAQ. The CDR3 nucleotides are TGTGCCAGCAGCGGATGGGACAGCCACTACGAGCAGTACTTC. It encodes CASSGWDSHYEQYF.

This clone showed up just once. The chain carries TRBV6-6 and TRBJ1-2; no reliable D call. The CDR3 extends over 13 amino acids. V lost 6 bases and J lost 0, with 8 bases in between. The V gene's germline CDR1 is MNHNY and CDR2 SVGAGI (reference sequence). The CDR3 DNA reads as TGTGCCAGCAGCCTCACGACTAACTATGGCTACACCTTC. This sequence encodes CASSLTTNYGYTF.

V usage is TRBV4-1 and J usage is TRBJ2-1; 14 nucleotides match TRBD2. The CDR3 is made up of 17 amino acids. V gave up 3 bases and J gave up 7 bases; unmatched junction bases: 8. In germline, CDR1 is MGHRA, CDR2 YSYEKL. CDR3 in DNA: TGCGCCAGCAGCCAGGCAAGACTAGCGGGAGGGTGGAATGAGCAGTTCTTC. It yields the protein CASSQARLAGGWNEQFF.

The chain joins TRBV15 to TRBJ2-5; TRBD2 agrees at 8 bases. This CDR3 is 19 amino acids long. V was pared by 4 bases and J by 0 bases, with 16 bases of the junction left unmatched. CDR1 is LNHNV and CDR2 is YYDKDF in the germline V gene (reference sequence). The CDR3 coding sequence is TGTGCCACCAGCATCCCCCCGGGGTTCTCGCGGGAGGACCAAGAGACCCAGTACTTC. Amino acid sequence: CATSIPPGFSREDQETQYF.

V gene TRBV25-1 combines with J gene TRBJ1-5, with 9 nucleotides matching TRBD1. There are 16 residues in the CDR3. Trimming at V came to 1 base and at J to 4 bases, leaving 5 bases not matched to a gene. CDR1 MGHDK and CDR2 SYGVNS come from the germline V gene. The CDR3 reads CASSESRTGANQPQHF. The CDR3 DNA is TGTGCCAGCAGTGAATCCCGGACAGGGGCAAATCAGCCCCAGCATTTT.

In its sample, this clone was seen a few times. The chain uses TRBV23-1 and TRBJ2-3; TRBD1 or TRBD2 may be the D gene (5 bases each). TRBV23-1 is annotated as an ORF whose role is uncertain. V lost 4 bases and J lost 1, with 21 bases in between. The CDR3 consists of 18 residues. CDR3 bases: TGCGCCAGCAGTCGCCTCCCTCCAGGGATCGGGGGCACAGATACGCAGTATTTT. Translated, it gives CASSRLPPGIGGTDTQYF.

The chain couples TRBV6-1 to TRBJ1-2; tentative D call: TRBD1 (6 bases). The CDR3 is 15 residues long. CDR1 and CDR2 from the germline V gene are MNHNS and SASEGT. V dropped 0 bases and J dropped 7 bases, with 15 bases sitting between them. The CDR3 DNA is TGTGCCAGCAGTGAAGCCATGGGGGGCGCGGCTGGCTACACCTTC. This gives the protein CASSEAMGGAAGYTF.

This clone was seen a handful of times. The chain couples TRBV11-2 to TRBJ2-7, with D possibly being TRBD2 (6 bases). Germline V lookup: CDR1 SGHAT, CDR2 FQNNGV. The CDR3 sequence is 15 residues long. Trimming stripped 1 base from V and 0 bases from J, with 10 bases between. CDR3 sequence (DNA): TGTGCCAGCAGCTTAGTTGCGGGGTTCTCCTACGAGCAGTACTTC. Translating it yields CASSLVAGFSYEQYF.

The V call is TRBV7-9, the J call TRBJ2-7; D gene ambiguous. Trimming took 0 bases from V and 1 from J, leaving 4 bases between them. Germline V gene lookup returns CDR1 SEHNR and CDR2 FQNEAQ (reference sequence). The CDR3 extends over 13 amino acids. The chain's CDR3 is CASSLAESYEQYF. The CDR3 DNA is TGTGCCAGCAGCTTAGCGGAGTCCTACGAGCAGTACTTC.

The chain joins TRBV25-1 to TRBJ2-7, with D perhaps matching TRBD1 or TRBD2 (5 bases each). Germline CDR1 reads MGHDK; CDR2 reads SYGVNS. This CDR3 is 14 amino acids long. Trimming removed 4 bases at V and 3 bases at J, with 13 bases between. The CDR3 nucleotides are TGTGCCAGCAGTGGGTCGGGACGGGGCTACGAGCAGTACTTC. Amino acids: CASSGSGRGYEQYF.

This sequence joins TRBV7-4 and TRBJ1-2; 11 bases align to TRBD1. The CDR3 extends over 16 amino acids. The germline CDR1 and CDR2 sequences are SGHVT and SQSDAQ. Losses at the gene ends were 5 bases for V and 3 bases for J; bases not matched to a gene: 8. CDR3 coding DNA: TGTGCCAGCAGCCTCCCTACGGGACAGGGGGACTATGGCTACACCTTC. It specifies CASSLPTGQGDYGYTF.

The gene calls are TRBV11-2 and TRBJ2-2; 14 bases line up with TRBD2. J gave up 1 base and V 0 bases, and 7 bases lay outside the gene matches. The CDR3 extends over 20 amino acids. The V gene's germline CDR1 is SGHAT and CDR2 FQNNGV. CDR3 bases: TGTGCCAGCAGCTTAGAACCGGGACTAGCGGGAGAGGTGAACACCGGGGAGCTGTTTTTT. Residues: CASSLEPGLAGEVNTGELFF.

The chain is built from TRBV2 and TRBJ2-4; no reliable D call. The V gene lost 4 bases and the J gene lost 1 base, with 11 bases spanning the gap. This CDR3 spans 15 amino acids. CDR1 is SNHLY, CDR2 FYNNEI, per germline. CDR3 DNA sequence: TGTGCCAGCAGTGTGAGTGGTTCCGCCAAAAACATTCAGTACTTC. This sequence encodes CASSVSGSAKNIQYF.